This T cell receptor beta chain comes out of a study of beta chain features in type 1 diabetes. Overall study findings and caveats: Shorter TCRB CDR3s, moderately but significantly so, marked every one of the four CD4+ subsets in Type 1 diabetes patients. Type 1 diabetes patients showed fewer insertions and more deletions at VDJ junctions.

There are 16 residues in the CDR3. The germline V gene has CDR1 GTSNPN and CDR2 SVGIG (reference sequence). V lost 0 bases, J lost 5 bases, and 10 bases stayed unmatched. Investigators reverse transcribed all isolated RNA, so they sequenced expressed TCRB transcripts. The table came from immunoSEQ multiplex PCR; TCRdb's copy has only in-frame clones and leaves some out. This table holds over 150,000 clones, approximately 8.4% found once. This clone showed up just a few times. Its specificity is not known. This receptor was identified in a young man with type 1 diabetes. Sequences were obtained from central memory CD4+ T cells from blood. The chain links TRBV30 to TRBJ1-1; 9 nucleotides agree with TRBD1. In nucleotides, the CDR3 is TGTGCCTGGAGTGTGTGGACAGGGGCAATAGGGACTGAAGCTTTCTTT. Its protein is CAWSVWTGAIGTEAFF.